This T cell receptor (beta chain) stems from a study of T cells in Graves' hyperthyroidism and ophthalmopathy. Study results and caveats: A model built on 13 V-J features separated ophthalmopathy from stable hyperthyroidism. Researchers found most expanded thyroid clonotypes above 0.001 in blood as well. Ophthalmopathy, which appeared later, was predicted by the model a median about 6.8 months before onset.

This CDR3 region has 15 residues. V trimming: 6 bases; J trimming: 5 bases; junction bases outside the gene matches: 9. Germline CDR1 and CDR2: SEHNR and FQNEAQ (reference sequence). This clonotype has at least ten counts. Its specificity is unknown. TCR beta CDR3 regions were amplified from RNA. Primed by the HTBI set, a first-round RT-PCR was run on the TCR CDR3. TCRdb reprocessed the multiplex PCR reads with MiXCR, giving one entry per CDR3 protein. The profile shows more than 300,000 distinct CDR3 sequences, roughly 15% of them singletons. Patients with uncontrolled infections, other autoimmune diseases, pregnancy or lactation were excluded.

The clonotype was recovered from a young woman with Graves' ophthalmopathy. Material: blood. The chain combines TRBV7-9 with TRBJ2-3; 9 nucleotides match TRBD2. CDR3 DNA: TGTGCCAGCAGACACGGGACTAGCAGTGGAGATACGCAGTATTTT. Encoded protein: CASRHGTSSGDTQYF.